The 24 T cell receptor beta chains below all came from one sample that was sequenced in a study of T cell responses to AZD1222 COVID-19 vaccine. Sequenced by immunoSEQ multiplex PCR; TCRdb stores in-frame clones only, minus some. The sample has approximately 80,000 clones; 75% to 90% are singletons. The sequenced sample was peripheral blood, obtained 28 days after the second AZD1222 dose. The receptor source for this set is an adult who received the AZD1222 COVID-19 vaccine.

This chain joins TRBV21-1 and TRBJ1-6; the table's D call TRBD1 went unverified against the DNA. TRBV21-1 is assigned pseudogene status. CDR3 length equals 21 residues. CDR3 DNA sequence: TGTGCCAGCAGCAAAAGATTGGGGAAGGGTCAAGAGAAAGGGGATAATTCACCCCTCCACTTT. Protein product: CASSKRLGKGQEKGDNSPLHF.

This clone was seen more than once but under ten times. J is TRBJ2-7 and V is TRBV2, with 9 bases aligning to TRBD2. V dropped 4 bases and J dropped 1; count of bases not matched to a gene: 8. Germline CDR1 and CDR2: SNHLY and FYNNEI. The CDR3 is made up of 16 amino acids. This chain's CDR3 is CASSALAGPLSYEQYF. The CDR3 DNA sequence: TGTGCCAGCAGTGCCCTAGCGGGGCCGCTGTCCTACGAGCAGTACTTC.

The rearrangement uses TRBV6-5 and TRBJ2-1; 12 bases are a match to TRBD1. The V gene end was trimmed by 5 bases and the J gene end by 5 bases; junction bases not matched to a gene: 4. Germline CDR1 reads MNHEY; CDR2 reads SVGAGI. This CDR3 region has 15 residues. The CDR3 nucleotides read TGTGCCAGCAGTCGGGACAGGGGGCAACACAATGAGCAGTTCTTC. As protein: CASSRDRGQHNEQFF.

This chain connects TRBV29-1 to TRBJ1-2, with D uncertain. The ends were cut back, 1 base at V and 2 bases at J, with 2 bases in the middle. The CDR3 has 11 residues. Germline V gene data show CDR1 as SQVTM and CDR2 as ANQGSEA. CDR3 sequence (DNA): TGCAGCGTTGAAGGGAACTATGGCTACACCTTC. Its protein is CSVEGNYGYTF.

The chain recombines TRBV5-8 with TRBJ2-2, with 7 nucleotides matching TRBD1. J was trimmed by 7 bases and V by 4 bases; bases with no gene match: 7. CDR3 length: 14 residues. Per germline, CDR1 SGHTS and CDR2 YDEGEE. The CDR3 DNA reads TGTGCCAGCAGCCTCGACAGGGTAGGCGGGGAGCTGTTTTTT. Protein product: CASSLDRVGGELFF.

This chain uses TRBV30 with TRBJ1-6; D might be TRBD1 (5 bases). From germline, CDR1 is GTSNPN and CDR2 SVGIG (reference sequence). The CDR3 is made up of 12 amino acids. Trimming removed 5 bases at V and 5 bases at J, with 7 bases between. The CDR3 reads CAWDSNNSPLHF. The CDR3 DNA is TGTGCCTGGGACAGCAATAATTCACCCCTCCACTTT. The full variable domain, completed using reference TRBV30 and TRBJ1-6, is SQTIHQWPATLVQPVGSPLSLECTVEGTSNPNLYWYRQAAGRGLQLLFYSVGIGQISSEVPQNLSASRPQDRQFILSSKKLLLSDSGFYLCAWDSNNSPLHFGNGTRLTVT.

V usage is TRBV5-1 and J usage is TRBJ2-6, with D maybe TRBD1 (6 bases). The V end was cut by 3 bases, the J end by 0 bases, with 13 bases between. The length of the CDR3 is 17 residues. From germline, CDR1 is SGHRS and CDR2 YFSETQ. This CDR3 reads CASSWTAFGSGANVLTF. CDR3 coding DNA: TGCGCCAGCAGCTGGACAGCATTCGGCTCTGGGGCCAACGTCCTGACTTTC.

The chain recombines TRBV7-9 with TRBJ2-1; weak D call: TRBD2 (5 bases). V was shortened by 5 bases and J by 2 bases, with 16 bases between the two germline ends. CDR3 size: 16 residues. Germline CDR1 and CDR2: SEHNR and FQNEAQ (reference sequence). CDR3 loop: CASSPTGKRTYNEQFF. The CDR3 DNA reads as TGTGCCAGCAGCCCGACGGGGAAGAGGACCTACAATGAGCAGTTCTTC.

As concerns this clone: Other DNA variants within this sample encode the same CDR3. The chain joins TRBV3-1 (or the pseudogene TRBV3-2) to TRBJ2-1, with 8 bases lining up with TRBD2. Germline CDR1 reads LGHDT; CDR2 reads YNNKEL (reference sequence). The CDR3 is 13 residues long. Trimming took 6 bases from V and 9 from J; bases not matched to a gene: 7. Written as DNA, the CDR3 is TGTGCCAGCAGACACGGGGGGGCGGGTGAGCAGTTCTTC. Amino acid sequence: CASRHGGAGEQFF.

This chain joins TRBV19 and TRBJ2-2; 9 bases line up with TRBD1. CDR1 and CDR2 from the germline V gene are LNHDA and SQIVND (reference sequence). With V trimmed by 1 base and J by 0 bases, 0 bases remained unmatched. This CDR3 spans 16 amino acids. The CDR3 loop reads CASSIGQGANTGELFF. CDR3 nucleotide sequence: TGTGCCAGTAGTATAGGACAGGGGGCGAACACCGGGGAGCTGTTTTTT.

The CDR3 is CASNLDRDQPQHF. CDR3 nucleotides: TGTGCCAGTAACCTCGACAGGGATCAGCCCCAGCATTTT. This chain joins TRBV19 and TRBJ1-5; 7 bases align to TRBD1. Germline-derived CDR1 and CDR2 are LNHDA and SQIVND (reference sequence). Trimming cost V 7 bases and J 5 bases; bases outside gene matches: 5. This CDR3 comprises 13 residues.

The chain has TRBV5-4 and TRBJ2-3, with D perhaps assigned TRBD1 or TRBD2 (6 bases each). There are 15 residues in the CDR3. V was clipped by 4 bases and J by 4 bases, with 16 bases between them. Germline V gives CDR1 SGHNT, CDR2 YYREEE (reference sequence). CDR3 residues: CASSLPSRGADTQYF. The CDR3 DNA reads TGTGCCAGCAGCCTACCATCAAGGGGGGCAGATACGCAGTATTTT.

This chain joins TRBV7-2 and TRBJ2-3; 7 bases fit TRBD1. The junction had 12 bases not matched to a gene; V was cut back by 5 bases and J by 4 bases. This CDR3 region has 16 residues. Per the germline V gene, CDR1 is SGHTA and CDR2 is FQGNSA. The CDR3 DNA is TGTGCCAGCAGCACTCAAGGGGGCCAGGGTGCAGATACGCAGTATTTT. Protein sequence: CASSTQGGQGADTQYF.

This chain joins TRBV7-9 and TRBJ1-6; unclear D gene. The CDR3 consists of 13 residues. Germline loops: CDR1 SEHNR, CDR2 FQNEAQ (reference sequence). V lost 0 bases and J lost 11, with 8 bases in between. The CDR3 spells CASSLAARPPLHF. CDR3 DNA: TGTGCCAGCAGCTTAGCTGCGCGGCCACCCCTCCACTTT. Together with reference TRBV7-9 and TRBJ1-6, the CDR3 gives the full variable domain: DTGVSQNPRHKITKRGQNVTFRCDPISEHNRLYWYRQTLGQGPEFLTYFQNEAQLEKSRLLSDRFSAERPKGSFSTLEIQRTEQGDSAMYLCASSLAARPPLHFGNGTRLTVT.

V usage is TRBV5-6 and J usage is TRBJ1-6; D is ambiguous. V lost 2 bases and J lost 10, with 16 bases in between. CDR1 and CDR2 from the germline V gene are SGHDT and YYEEEE. The CDR3 is made up of 15 amino acids. The chain's CDR3 is CASSFDRGFASPLHF. The CDR3 DNA follows: TGTGCCAGCAGCTTTGATCGTGGGTTCGCCTCACCCCTCCACTTT.

V is TRBV7-2 and J is TRBJ2-1; 7 bases match TRBD1. Losses at the gene ends were 3 bases for V and 7 bases for J; bases not matched to a gene: 6. Germline CDR1 and CDR2: SGHTA and FQGNSA. CDR3 length equals 14 residues. CDR3 sequence reads: CASSLRQGMNEQFF. As DNA, the CDR3 is TGTGCCAGCAGCTTGCGACAGGGTATGAATGAGCAGTTCTTC.

This chain joins TRBV28 and TRBJ1-2; D is perhaps TRBD1 (5 bases). There are 14 residues in the CDR3. Germline V gene lookup returns CDR1 MDHEN and CDR2 SYDVKM. Trimming pared 5 bases from V and 7 bases from J, leaving 17 bases between. CDR3: CASSPGTRLGGYTF. CDR3 DNA: TGTGCCAGCAGTCCCGGGACTCGGCTGGGTGGCTACACCTTC.

The chain links TRBV6-6 to TRBJ1-5; no clear D gene. This CDR3 is 10 amino acids long. V was pared by 2 bases and J by 15 bases, with 8 bases between. Germline V CDR1 and CDR2: MNHNY, SVGAGI (reference sequence). The CDR3 nucleotides are TGTGCCAGCAGTTACCCAAAGGGGCATTTT. It yields the protein CASSYPKGHF.

This chain connects TRBV5-1 to TRBJ2-5; D possibly corresponds to TRBD1 (6 bases). V was clipped by 0 bases and J by 4 bases, with 13 bases between them. Germline lookup yields CDR1 SGHRS and CDR2 YFSETQ. The CDR3 extends over 15 amino acids. The CDR3 loop is CASSLEGQKGETQYF. The CDR3, as DNA: TGCGCCAGCAGCTTGGAGGGACAAAAGGGAGAGACCCAGTACTTC.

The rearrangement links TRBV3-1 (or the pseudogene TRBV3-2) to TRBJ2-5; a weak D match, TRBD2 (5 bases). This CDR3 comprises 14 residues. Germline CDR1 reads LGHDT; CDR2 reads YNNKEL (reference sequence). V shed 6 bases and J shed 3 bases, with 14 bases lying between them. The CDR3 here is CASSNRETEETQYF. CDR3 nucleotide sequence: TGTGCCAGCAGTAACCGGGAAACAGAAGAGACCCAGTACTTC.

V and J are TRBV15 and TRBJ1-4; D gene ambiguous. Germline CDR1 is LNHNV and CDR2 is YYDKDF (reference sequence). The V gene lost 1 base and the J gene lost 0 bases, with 9 bases spanning the gap. The CDR3 runs to 16 residues. In nucleotides, the CDR3 is TGTGCCACCAGCAGAGGACCGGGATCAACTAATGAAAAACTGTTTTTT. It translates to CATSRGPGSTNEKLFF. Together with reference TRBV15 and TRBJ1-4, the CDR3 gives the full variable domain: DAMVIQNPRYQVTQFGKPVTLSCSQTLNHNVMYWYQQKSSQAPKLLFHYYDKDFNNEADTPDNFQSRRPNTSFCFLDIRSPGLGDTAMYLCATSRGPGSTNEKLFFGSGTQLSVL.

The genes are TRBV7-2 and TRBJ2-2, with D maybe TRBD2 (5 bases). Germline assignment: CDR1 SGHTA and CDR2 FQGNSA. V dropped 2 bases and J dropped 9 bases, with 13 bases sitting between them. The CDR3 runs to 14 residues. The CDR3 reads CASSLRPGERELFF. The CDR3 region has the DNA TGTGCCAGCAGCTTAAGACCCGGGGAAAGGGAGCTGTTTTTT.

There are a few counts of this clone. Distinct nucleotide sequences in the sample also encode this CDR3. The chain joins TRBV28 to TRBJ1-4; D remains ambiguous. Germline lookup yields CDR1 MDHEN and CDR2 SYDVKM. Deletions cut 6 bases from V and 2 bases from J, with 13 bases between. This CDR3 spans 15 amino acids. The CDR3: CASRGRPTTNEKLFF. The DNA of the CDR3 is TGTGCCAGCAGGGGGAGGCCTACCACTAATGAAAAACTGTTTTTT.

This chain links TRBV7-2 with TRBJ1-6; D possibly corresponds to TRBD1 (5 bases). With 4 bases removed from V and 7 bases from J, the gap between germline ends came to 8 bases. Germline CDR1 reads SGHTA; CDR2 reads FQGNSA. CDR3 length: 13 amino acids. The CDR3 loop reads CASSWGVNSPLHF. The CDR3, as DNA: TGTGCCAGCAGCTGGGGGGTAAATTCACCCCTCCACTTT.